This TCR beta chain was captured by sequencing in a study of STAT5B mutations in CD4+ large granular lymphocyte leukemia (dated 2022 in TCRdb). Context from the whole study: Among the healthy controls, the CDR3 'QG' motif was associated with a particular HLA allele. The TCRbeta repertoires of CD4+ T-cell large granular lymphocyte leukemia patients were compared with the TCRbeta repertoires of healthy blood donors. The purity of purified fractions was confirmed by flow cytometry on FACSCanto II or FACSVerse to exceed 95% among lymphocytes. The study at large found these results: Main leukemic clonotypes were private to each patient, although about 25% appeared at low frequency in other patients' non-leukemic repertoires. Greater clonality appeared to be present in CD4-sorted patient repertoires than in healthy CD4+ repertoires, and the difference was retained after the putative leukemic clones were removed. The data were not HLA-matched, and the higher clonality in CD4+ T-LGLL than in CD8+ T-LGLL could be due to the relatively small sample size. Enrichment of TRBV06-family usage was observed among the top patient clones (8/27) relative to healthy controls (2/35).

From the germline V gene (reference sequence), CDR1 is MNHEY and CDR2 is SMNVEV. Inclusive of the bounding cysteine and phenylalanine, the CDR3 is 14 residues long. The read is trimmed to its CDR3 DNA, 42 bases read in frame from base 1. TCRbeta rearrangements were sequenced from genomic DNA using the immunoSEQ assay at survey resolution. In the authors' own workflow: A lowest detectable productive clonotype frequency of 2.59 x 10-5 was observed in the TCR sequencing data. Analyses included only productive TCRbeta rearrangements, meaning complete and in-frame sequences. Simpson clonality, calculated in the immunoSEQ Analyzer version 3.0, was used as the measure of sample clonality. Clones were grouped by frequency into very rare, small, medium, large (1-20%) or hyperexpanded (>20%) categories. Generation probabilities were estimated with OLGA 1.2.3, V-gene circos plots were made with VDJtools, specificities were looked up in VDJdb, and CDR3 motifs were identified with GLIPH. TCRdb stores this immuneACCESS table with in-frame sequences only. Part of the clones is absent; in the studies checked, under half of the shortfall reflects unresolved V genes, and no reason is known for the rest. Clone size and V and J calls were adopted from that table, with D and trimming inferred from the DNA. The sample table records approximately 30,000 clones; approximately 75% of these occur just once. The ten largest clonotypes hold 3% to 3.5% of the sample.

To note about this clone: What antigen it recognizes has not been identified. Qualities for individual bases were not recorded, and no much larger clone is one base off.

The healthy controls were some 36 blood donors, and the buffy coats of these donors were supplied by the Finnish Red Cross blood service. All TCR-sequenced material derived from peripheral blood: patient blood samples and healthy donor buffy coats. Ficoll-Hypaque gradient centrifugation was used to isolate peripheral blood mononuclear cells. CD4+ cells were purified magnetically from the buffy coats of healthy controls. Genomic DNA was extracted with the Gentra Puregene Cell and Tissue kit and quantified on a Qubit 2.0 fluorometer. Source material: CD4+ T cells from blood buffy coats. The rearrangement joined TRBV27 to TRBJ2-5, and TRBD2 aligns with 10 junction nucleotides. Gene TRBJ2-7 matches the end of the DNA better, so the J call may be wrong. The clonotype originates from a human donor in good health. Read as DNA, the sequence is TGTGCCAGCAGTTTCGGTAGCGGGAGGTACGAGCAGTACTTC. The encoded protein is CASSFGSGRYEQYF.